The 25 T cell receptor beta chains below all came from one sample that was sequenced in a study of shared clonotypes between healthy human individuals. Data came from immunoSEQ multiplex PCR; TCRdb stores just in-frame clones and leaves some out. The sample has over 750,000 clones, 96% seen once. Positive CCR7 selection of CD45RO-negative cells yielded the naive CD8 cells, and terminally differentiated effector memory CD45RA+ cells were excluded. What was sequenced was naive CD8+ T cells sorted from blood. All receptors derive from a man between 25 and 39 years old in good health.

The rearrangement links TRBV30 to TRBJ2-5; TRBD2 matches at 10 bases. The V gene's germline CDR1 is GTSNPN and CDR2 SVGIG (reference sequence). Trimming removed 0 bases from V and 4 bases from J; junction bases left unmatched: 5. This CDR3 has 15 amino acids. The CDR3 here is CAWSVGVAGGETQYF. CDR3 DNA sequence: TGTGCCTGGAGTGTGGGGGTAGCGGGAGGAGAGACCCAGTACTTC.

Worth noting for this clone: Other DNA variants within this sample encode the same CDR3. The gene calls are TRBV5-1 and TRBJ2-7, with D hard to call. Germline CDR1 reads SGHRS; CDR2 reads YFSETQ. CDR3 length: 12 residues. The V and J ends lost 5 bases and 5 bases respectively, with 11 bases between them. The CDR3 DNA reads as TGCGCCAGCAGTTACGCCGGTAACGAGCAGTACTTC. Translating gives CASSYAGNEQYF.

The rearrangement links TRBV10-1 to TRBJ1-2; no definite D call. CDR3 size: 13 residues. CDR1 WNHNN and CDR2 SYGVQD come from the germline V gene (reference sequence). Between the trimmed V and J ends, which lost 4 bases and 4 bases, there was a span of 10 bases. CDR3 bases: TGCGCCAGCAGTGGAGACAATTCCTATGGCTACACCTTC. Its translation is CASSGDNSYGYTF.

This chain joins TRBV18 and TRBJ1-2; TRBD1 agrees at 9 bases. This CDR3 has 17 amino acids. CDR1 and CDR2 (germline): KGHSH, LQKENI. With V trimmed by 4 bases and J by 4 bases, 13 bases remained unmatched. Here the CDR3 reads CASSLRTGEVNAYGYTF. DNA of the CDR3: TGTGCCAGCTCACTCCGGACAGGGGAAGTGAATGCCTATGGCTACACCTTC.

The chain combines TRBV7-8 with TRBJ2-3; 13 positions match TRBD2. Looked up from germline, CDR1 is SGHVS and CDR2 is FQNEAQ. CDR3 length: 15 amino acids. V shed 6 bases, J shed 6 bases, and the junction held 6 bases outside the gene matches. The CDR3 here is CASRRTSGGPDTQYF. DNA for the CDR3: TGTGCCAGCAGACGGACTAGCGGGGGCCCCGATACGCAGTATTTT.

This clone has a single count. The chain has TRBV19 and TRBJ2-6; D is ambiguous. The CDR3 covers 13 residues. The germline V gene encodes CDR1 LNHDA and CDR2 SQIVND (reference sequence). The V end lost 6 bases, the J end lost 3 bases, and 6 bases lay between the germline ends. The CDR3 loop reads CASRGNGANVLTF. The CDR3 DNA reads TGTGCCAGTAGGGGGAATGGGGCCAACGTCCTGACTTTC.

The chain uses TRBV15 and TRBJ2-1; either TRBD1 or TRBD2 may fit D (5 bases each). This CDR3 comprises 17 residues. Trimming removed 3 bases at V and 0 bases at J, with 15 bases between. Germline V gene lookup returns CDR1 LNHNV and CDR2 YYDKDF (reference sequence). This CDR3 is CATSRGVGSSSYNEQFF. The CDR3 DNA is TGTGCCACCAGCAGGGGGGTCGGCTCCAGCTCCTACAATGAGCAGTTCTTC. The variable domain in full, completed from reference TRBV15 and TRBJ2-1, reads DAMVIQNPRYQVTQFGKPVTLSCSQTLNHNVMYWYQQKSSQAPKLLFHYYDKDFNNEADTPDNFQSRRPNTSFCFLDIRSPGLGDTAMYLCATSRGVGSSSYNEQFFGPGTRLTVL.

This chain joins TRBV27 and TRBJ2-1; 9 bases are a match to TRBD2. In germline, CDR1 is MNHEY, CDR2 SMNVEV (reference sequence). CDR3 length equals 11 residues. The DNA of the CDR3 is TGTCGAGCGGGAGGAAACAATGAGCAGTTCTTC. Its translation is CRAGGNNEQFF.

The CDR3 nucleotides are TGTGCCAGCAGTTTAGGGACAGGGGTCCACGAGCAGTACTTC. Amino acids: CASSLGTGVHEQYF. The chain is built from TRBV27 and TRBJ2-7; 10 nucleotides agree with TRBD1. CDR1 is MNHEY and CDR2 is SMNVEV in the germline V gene (reference sequence). V trimming: 2 bases; J trimming: 5 bases; junction bases outside the gene matches: 3. This CDR3 is 14 amino acids long.

The chain links TRBV5-1 to TRBJ2-3; D is perhaps TRBD1 (6 bases). The germline V gene has CDR1 SGHRS and CDR2 YFSETQ. V was pared by 4 bases and J by 2 bases, with 11 bases between. The CDR3 loop spans 14 amino acids. The CDR3 DNA reads as TGCGCCAGCAGCCGACAGGAAGACACAGATACGCAGTATTTT. It is translated as CASSRQEDTDTQYF.

This chain joins TRBV7-8 and TRBJ2-2, with no clear D. CDR1 is SGHVS, CDR2 FQNEAQ, per germline. There are 17 residues in the CDR3. Trimming stripped 5 bases from V and 0 bases from J, with 16 bases between. This CDR3 reads CASSPRNVVANTGELFF. The CDR3 nucleotides read TGTGCCAGCAGCCCTCGAAATGTAGTCGCGAACACCGGGGAGCTGTTTTTT.

The chain recombines TRBV11-2 with TRBJ2-7; TRBD2 is a possible D gene (6 bases). Trimming cost V 5 bases and J 2 bases, with 13 bases left between them. This CDR3 has 14 residues. Per germline, CDR1 SGHAT and CDR2 FQNNGV. The chain's CDR3 is CASSPWGGAYEQYF. The CDR3 DNA reads TGTGCCAGCAGCCCATGGGGCGGGGCCTACGAGCAGTACTTC.

CDR3 sequence (DNA): TGTGCCAGCAGCGGAGCCGGGACAGGGGTGAACTATGGCTACACCTTC. Residues: CASSGAGTGVNYGYTF. The V and J genes are TRBV5-6 and TRBJ1-2, with TRBD1 matching 10 bases. The V gene end was trimmed by 4 bases and the J gene end by 2 bases; junction bases not matched to a gene: 8. The CDR3 spans 16 residues. CDR1 SGHDT and CDR2 YYEEEE come from the germline V gene.

V gene TRBV27 combines with J gene TRBJ2-1; D gene unclear. The germline V and J ends were trimmed by 7 bases and 4 bases, with 8 bases remaining between them. The CDR3 totals 12 residues. Per germline, CDR1 MNHEY and CDR2 SMNVEV (reference sequence). The CDR3 loop reads CASKREYNEQFF. The CDR3 coding sequence is TGTGCCAGCAAACGCGAGTACAATGAGCAGTTCTTC.

The V gene is TRBV11-2, the J gene TRBJ2-2; D unclear. The CDR3 covers 11 residues. CDR1 SGHAT and CDR2 FQNNGV come from the germline V gene. CDR3 loop: CGSSNTGELFF. CDR3 in DNA: TGTGGCAGTTCGAACACCGGGGAGCTGTTTTTT.

To note about this clone: Different DNA sequences within this sample yield the same CDR3. V and J are TRBV11-2 and TRBJ1-1; D not resolved. Trimming cost V 1 base and J 5 bases, with 5 bases left between them. Germline CDR1 reads SGHAT; CDR2 reads FQNNGV. The CDR3 runs 12 residues. The CDR3 protein is CASSLVGTEAFF. CDR3 in DNA: TGTGCCAGCAGCTTAGTAGGAACTGAAGCTTTCTTT.

The CDR3 DNA reads TGTGCCAGGTCACCAACTAGCGGGAGAGACAAGTGCACAGATACGCAGTATTTT. This sequence encodes CARSPTSGRDKCTDTQYF. The V gene is TRBV21-1, the J gene TRBJ2-3; the table calls TRBD2, which could not be checked here. TRBV21-1 represents a pseudogene. The CDR3 is 18 amino acids.

The chain links TRBV7-9 to TRBJ2-1; 10 bases fit TRBD1. Trimming removed 5 bases from V and 9 bases from J; junction bases left unmatched: 10. This CDR3 has 15 residues. Germline lookup yields CDR1 SEHNR and CDR2 FQNEAQ (reference sequence). Here the CDR3 DNA reads TGTGCCAGCAGCCCGCGGGACAGGGGCGTGGGTGAGCAGTTCTTC. This encodes CASSPRDRGVGEQFF.

The chain has TRBV9 and TRBJ2-1; 9 bases line up with TRBD2. This CDR3 is 18 amino acids long. Losses at the gene ends were 1 base for V and 6 bases for J; bases not matched to a gene: 14. The germline gives CDR1 SGDLS, CDR2 YYNGEE. The CDR3 coding sequence is TGTGCCAGCAGCGTACAACCTTTTAGCGGGAGTTTAGGCAATGAGCAGTTCTTC. It specifies CASSVQPFSGSLGNEQFF.

The chain carries TRBV27 and TRBJ2-7, with D perhaps matching TRBD1 (5 bases). The germline CDR1 and CDR2 sequences are MNHEY and SMNVEV (reference sequence). V was pared by 4 bases and J by 7 bases, with 17 bases between. CDR3 length: 14 amino acids. CDR3 residues: CASSYVGASREQYF. In DNA, the CDR3 is TGTGCCAGCAGTTACGTAGGGGCCTCGAGGGAGCAGTACTTC.

J is TRBJ2-1 and V is TRBV29-1; 8 bases line up with TRBD1. The CDR3 has 13 amino acids. From germline, CDR1 is SQVTM and CDR2 ANQGSEA. CDR3 loop: CSGTGGYSNEQFF. CDR3 coding DNA: TGCAGTGGTACAGGGGGGTACTCCAATGAGCAGTTCTTC.

The chain uses TRBV9 and TRBJ2-3; D may be TRBD1 (6 bases). In germline, CDR1 is SGDLS, CDR2 YYNGEE. The CDR3 loop spans 17 amino acids. The V end was cut by 2 bases, the J end by 2 bases, with 18 bases between. CDR3 nucleotide sequence: TGTGCCAGCAGCGTCTTTAGCGACAGGAAAAACACAGATACGCAGTATTTT. Its protein is CASSVFSDRKNTDTQYF.

Comments on this clone: Other DNA sequences of this sample code for an identical CDR3. The chain links TRBV27 to TRBJ2-7, with 9 bases that match TRBD1. The CDR3 spans 14 residues. The V segment lost 4 bases and the J segment 5 bases; nucleotides outside the gene matches: 6. Germline V gene sequence: CDR1 MNHEY, CDR2 SMNVEV (reference sequence). In DNA, the CDR3 is TGTGCCAGCAGTTACAGGGGGCGTTTGGACGAGCAGTACTTC. Amino acid sequence: CASSYRGRLDEQYF.

This rearrangement joins TRBV7-9 to TRBJ2-7; 8 bases are a match to TRBD2. Germline V gene data show CDR1 as SEHNR and CDR2 as FQNEAQ (reference sequence). Trimming removed 4 bases from V and 2 bases from J; junction bases left unmatched: 4. This CDR3 comprises 14 residues. The CDR3 spells CASSSSGPPYEQYF. The CDR3 DNA sequence: TGTGCCAGCAGCTCTAGCGGGCCCCCCTACGAGCAGTACTTC.

V is TRBV6-6 and J is TRBJ1-4; D possibly corresponds to TRBD1 (5 bases). This CDR3 contains 11 residues. V gave up 8 bases and J gave up 8 bases, with 9 bases separating them. Germline CDR1 MNHNY, CDR2 SVGAGI (reference sequence). CDR3 nucleotide sequence: TGTGCCAGCGGGACTTACGAAAAACTGTTTTTT. Translation: CASGTYEKLFF.